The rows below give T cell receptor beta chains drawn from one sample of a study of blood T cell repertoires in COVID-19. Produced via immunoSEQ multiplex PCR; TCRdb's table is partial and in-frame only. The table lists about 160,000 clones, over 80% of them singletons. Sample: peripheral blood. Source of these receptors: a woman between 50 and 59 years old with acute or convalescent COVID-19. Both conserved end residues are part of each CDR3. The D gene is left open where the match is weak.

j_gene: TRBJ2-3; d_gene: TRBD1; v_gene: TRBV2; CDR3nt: TGTGCCAGCAGGAAGGACAGGGCAGAAGATACGCAGTATTTT; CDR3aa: CASRKDRAEDTQYF
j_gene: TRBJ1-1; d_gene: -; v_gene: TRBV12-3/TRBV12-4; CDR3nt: TGTGCCAGCAGTTTTGCCGGGAACACTGAAGCTTTCTTT; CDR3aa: CASSFAGNTEAFF
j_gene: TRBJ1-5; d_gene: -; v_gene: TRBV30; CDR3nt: TGTGCCTGGAGTGATACAGGGCAGCCCCAGCATTTT; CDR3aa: CAWSDTGQPQHF
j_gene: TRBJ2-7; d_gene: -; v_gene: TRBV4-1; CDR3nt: TGCGCCAGCAGCCAAGATACAGGGAACCCTTCCTACGAGCAGTACTTC; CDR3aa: CASSQDTGNPSYEQYF
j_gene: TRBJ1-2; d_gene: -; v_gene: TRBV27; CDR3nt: TGTGCCAGCAGTTACGGGGTCCAAGGCGGCTACACCTTC; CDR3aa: CASSYGVQGGYTF
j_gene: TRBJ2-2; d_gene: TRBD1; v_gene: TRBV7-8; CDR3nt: TGTGCCAGCAGCGCACGCTCACAGGGGAAGGGGACCGGGGAGCTGTTTTTT; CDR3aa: CASSARSQGKGTGELFF
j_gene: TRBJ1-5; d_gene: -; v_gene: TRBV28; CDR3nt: TGTGCCAGCAGTTTGAGACAGGCCGTTCAGCCCCAGCATTTT; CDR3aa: CASSLRQAVQPQHF
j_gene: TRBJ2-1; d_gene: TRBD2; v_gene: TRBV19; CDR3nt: TGTGCCAGTAGTATAGGGCGGGAGGTCACTCCGCAGTTCTTC; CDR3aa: CASSIGREVTPQFF
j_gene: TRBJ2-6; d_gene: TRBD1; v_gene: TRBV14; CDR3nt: TGTGCCAGCAGCCAAGAGGAAGGGCCGGGACAGGGGATAACTGGGGCCAACGTCCTGACTTTC; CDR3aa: CASSQEEGPGQGITGANVLTF
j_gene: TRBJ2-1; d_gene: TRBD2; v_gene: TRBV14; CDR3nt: TGTGCCAGCAGCCATACTAGCGGGGGGATAGGAGAGCAGTTCTTC; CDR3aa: CASSHTSGGIGEQFF
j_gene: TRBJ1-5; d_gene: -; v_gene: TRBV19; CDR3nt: TGTGCCAGTAGTGGAGACAGATATCAGCCCCAGCATTTT; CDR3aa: CASSGDRYQPQHF
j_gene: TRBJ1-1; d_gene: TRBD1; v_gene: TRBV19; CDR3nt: TGTGCCAGTAGGTCCGCCCGGGACAGAAGGCCGGGGATGAACACTGAAGCTTTCTTT; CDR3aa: CASRSARDRRPGMNTEAFF
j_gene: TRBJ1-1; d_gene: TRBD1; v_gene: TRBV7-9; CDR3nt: TGTGCCAGCAGCTCCACACGATACAGGGGATTGAACACTGAAGCTTTCTTT; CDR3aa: CASSSTRYRGLNTEAFF
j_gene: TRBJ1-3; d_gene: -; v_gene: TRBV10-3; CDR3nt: TGTGCCATCAGTGAGGAGGGCTCTGGAAACACCATATATTTT; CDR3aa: CAISEEGSGNTIYF